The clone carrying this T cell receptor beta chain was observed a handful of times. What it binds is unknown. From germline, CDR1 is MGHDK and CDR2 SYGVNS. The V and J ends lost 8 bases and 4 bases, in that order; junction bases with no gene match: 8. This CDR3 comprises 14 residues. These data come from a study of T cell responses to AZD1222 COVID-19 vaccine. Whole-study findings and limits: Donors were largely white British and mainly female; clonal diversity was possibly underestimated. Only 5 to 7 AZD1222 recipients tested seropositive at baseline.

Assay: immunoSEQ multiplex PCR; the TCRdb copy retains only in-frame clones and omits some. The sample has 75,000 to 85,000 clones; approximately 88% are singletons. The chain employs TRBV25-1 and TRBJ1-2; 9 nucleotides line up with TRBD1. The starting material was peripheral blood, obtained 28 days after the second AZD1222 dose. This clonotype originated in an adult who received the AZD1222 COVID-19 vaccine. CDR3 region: CASAAGTGLYGYTF. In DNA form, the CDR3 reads TGTGCCAGCGCTGCCGGGACAGGGCTCTATGGCTACACCTTC.